Presented here are 2 T cell receptor beta chains from one specimen sequenced in a study of PD-L1 blockade in urothelial cancer. This table comes from immunoSEQ multiplex PCR, and its TCRdb copy is limited to in-frame clones, with some not included. Here the sample spans some 45,000 clones, roughly 88% being singletons. The sequencing here drew on PBMCs, taken around atezolizumab (anti-PD-L1) treatment. These receptors originate from a man aged 80 or over with urothelial cancer.

The J gene is TRBJ2-4, the V gene TRBV6-1; D not resolved. Germline V gene sequence: CDR1 MNHNS, CDR2 SASEGT. V lost 7 bases, J lost 0 bases, and 10 bases lay in between. The CDR3 consists of 14 residues. This CDR3 reads CASMLLGAKNIQYF. The CDR3 region has the DNA TGTGCCAGCATGCTCCTAGGAGCCAAAAACATTCAGTACTTC.

The V call is TRBV6-1, the J call TRBJ1-5; D is unclear. The CDR3 is 15 residues long. The ends were cut back, 6 bases at V and 0 bases at J, with 12 bases in the middle. Per germline, CDR1 MNHNS and CDR2 SASEGT. The CDR3 sequence: CASSQTGSSNQPQHF. CDR3 DNA sequence: TGTGCCAGCAGCCAGACGGGTAGTAGCAATCAGCCCCAGCATTTT.